This record concerns one T cell receptor (beta chain) sequence. Vbeta (60) and Jbeta (13) primers were used in the PCR. Here immunoSEQ multiplex PCR was the method, and the copy in TCRdb shows in-frame clones only, minus some. The table includes some 140,000 clones, about four fifths detected once. The length of the CDR3 is 15 residues. CDR1 is KGHSH and CDR2 is LQKENI in the germline V gene. Between the trimmed V and J ends, which lost 3 bases and 2 bases, there was a span of 10 bases. The sample comes from a study of cytomegalovirus exposure and HLA in healthy donors. Sequencing input: PBMCs. The source of this sequence is a young man in good health and CMV-seronegative. This sequence joins TRBV18 and TRBJ2-2; D may be TRBD1 (5 bases). CDR3 coding DNA: TGTGCCAGCTCACCTAAGACAGTAAACACCGGGGAGCTGTTTTTT. Its translation is CASSPKTVNTGELFF.